This T cell receptor beta chain is from a study of OX40 agonist ivuxolimab in advanced cancers. Study-wide context: The costimulatory receptor OX40 (CD134) was targeted by ivuxolimab, a fully human IgG2 agonistic monoclonal antibody. Intravenous ivuxolimab was administered to patients every 2 weeks at six dose levels: 0.01, 0.1, 0.3, 1.5, 3 and 10 mg/kg. Among the 50 to 55 dose-escalation patients, around 20 had hepatocellular carcinoma, approximately 15 melanoma, 9 renal cell carcinoma and 9 head and neck cancer. The dose-escalation cohort was over 70% male with a mean age of approximately 60 years, ranging from roughly 23 to 90. Prior anti-PD-1, anti-PD-L1 or anti-CTLA-4 therapy was permitted, and checkpoint inhibitors had been received by about two fifths of dose-escalation patients. Three dose-escalation patients achieved partial responses, one with hepatocellular carcinoma and two with cutaneous melanoma. Peripheral TCRbeta sequencing was intended to test whether TCR sequence diversity was altered and clonal T-cell expansion was caused by ivuxolimab. The paper covers the monotherapy dose-escalation part of the phase I ivuxolimab trial, which included N of about 50 patients.

Patients with a history of autoimmune disease or receiving systemic immunosuppression were excluded from the trial. In every dose cohort, peripheral blood was drawn for TCR sequencing at baseline, cycle 4 day 1, and cycle 7 day 1. Samples were obtained from an open-label, multicenter, first-in-human phase I dose-escalation trial of ivuxolimab. Adults with locally advanced or metastatic melanoma, renal cell carcinoma, hepatocellular carcinoma or head and neck squamous cell carcinoma were enrolled in the trial. Before TCR sequencing, CD4+ and CD8+ T cells were separately sorted from peripheral blood. The paper's findings and limits, for the study overall: In the 0.1-3.0 mg/kg groups, partial responders had among the lowest normalized peripheral clonal expansion, particularly in CD8+ T cells. Which antigens the clonally expanded peripheral T cells were specific for was not determined. On average, CD8+ T cells showed more expanded clones than CD4+ T cells after ivuxolimab. Low levels of normalized T-cell clonal expansion were also seen in some patients who did not respond. At doses of 0.1 to 3.0 mg/kg, clonal expansion of both CD4+ and CD8+ blood T cells was observed from baseline to week 6.

As for this clone: It lacks a known antigen. There are no base qualities to consult, and no much larger clone falls within one base.

To sequence the TCRbeta CDR3 region, genomic DNA was isolated from the sorted cells. TCRbeta CDR3 regions were sequenced using the immunoSEQ Assay. The immuneACCESS repertoire file appears here via TCRdb, limited to in-frame rearrangements. These files lack a portion of the clones; in checked studies, under half of the deficit traces to unresolved V genes, and the cause of the others is not known. The sample table lists more than 75,000 clones, approximately 83% of them with a count of one. Approximately 5% of the sample comes from the top ten. Source: CD4+ or CD8+ T cells sorted from blood, taken in a trial of the OX40 agonist ivuxolimab. The TCR was taken from an adult with an advanced solid tumor such as melanoma, head and neck, liver or kidney cancer.

The sequenced DNA is TGTGCCAGCAGCGTATCAGATTACAATGAGCAGTTCTTC. Translated, it gives CASSVSDYNEQFF. The chain joins TRBV9 to TRBJ2-1; the D gene remains uncertain. There are 13 amino acids in the CDR3, from cysteine to phenylalanine inclusive. Of the read, only the CDR3 DNA is kept; its 39 bases are in frame from base 1. CDR1 and CDR2, per the germline V gene, are SGDLS and YYNGEE. Between the V and J ends, shortened by 1 base and 4 bases respectively, the junction contains 6 bases.